The 21 T cell receptor beta chains presented below share a single source sample, sequenced in a study of blood T cells in healthy people across ages. Through a sample-barcoded 5' primer and a J-beta primer mix, a second PCR was run for roughly 7 to 12 cycles. TCRdb recomputed calls from the 5' RACE reads with MiXCR, one row per CDR3 protein. The sample includes hundreds of thousands of distinct CDR3 sequences, approximately 60% of them seen just once. The material sequenced was blood. The receptors here all came from a man aged 35 to 55 in good health.

The chain combines TRBV28 with TRBJ1-1, with D maybe TRBD1 (5 bases). Germline-derived CDR1 and CDR2 are MDHEN and SYDVKM. The V end lost 7 bases, the J end lost 3 bases, and 9 bases lay between the germline ends. The CDR3 is 12 amino acids. The CDR3 region is CASKGRDTEAFF. The CDR3 nucleotides are TGTGCCAGCAAGGGGCGCGACACTGAAGCTTTCTTT.

The rearrangement joins TRBV6-2 or TRBV6-3 to TRBJ2-7; 10 bases line up with TRBD2. V gave up 6 bases and J gave up 4 bases; unmatched junction bases: 9. Per germline, CDR1 MNHEY and CDR2 SVGEGT. CDR3 length: 15 amino acids. The CDR3 nucleotides read TGTGCCAGCAGCAAACCTAGCGGGAGAGTGTACGAGCAGTACTTC. This translates into CASSKPSGRVYEQYF.

This clonotype has more than one count but fewer than ten. This chain uses TRBV10-2 with TRBJ1-1; 12 positions match TRBD1. J was trimmed by 8 bases and V by 6 bases; bases with no gene match: 4. The CDR3 length is 13 residues. Germline loops: CDR1 WSHSY, CDR2 SAAADI. The CDR3, as DNA: TGCGCCAGCAGGGGACAGGGGGCGGTGGAAGCTTTCTTT. Translation: CASRGQGAVEAFF.

CDR3 bases: TGCAGCGGACAGGGGACCCGCCAAGAGACCCAGTACTTC. It encodes CSGQGTRQETQYF. The chain recombines TRBV29-1 with TRBJ2-5; 8 positions agree with TRBD1. The CDR3 runs to 13 residues. Germline V lookup: CDR1 SQVTM, CDR2 ANQGSEA. The ends lost 7 bases at V and 1 base at J; junction bases unmatched: 5.

V usage is TRBV5-1 and J usage is TRBJ2-2; 10 bases align to TRBD1. Germline CDR1 and CDR2: SGHRS and YFSETQ. CDR3 length equals 16 residues. J gave up 7 bases and V 0 bases, and 6 bases lay outside the gene matches. This chain's CDR3 is CASSLEGQGIIGELFF. CDR3 nucleotide sequence: TGCGCCAGCAGCTTGGAGGGACAGGGGATCATCGGGGAGCTGTTTTTT.

The DNA of the CDR3 is TGTGCCAGCAGCTTGGCACAGGCTCTCTCCTATGGCTACACCTTC. Its translation is CASSLAQALSYGYTF. V gene TRBV5-6 combines with J gene TRBJ1-2; possibly TRBD1 for D (5 bases). The CDR3 covers 15 residues. The V gene's germline CDR1 is SGHDT and CDR2 YYEEEE. Trimming stripped 0 bases from V and 4 bases from J, with 13 bases between.

The V and J genes are TRBV9 and TRBJ1-6; 8 bases line up with TRBD1. The V segment lost 3 bases and the J segment 7 bases; nucleotides outside the gene matches: 6. The CDR3 has 15 residues. The germline V gene encodes CDR1 SGDLS and CDR2 YYNGEE. CDR3 protein: CASSETGQVNSPLHF. In nucleotides, the CDR3 is TGTGCCAGCAGCGAAACGGGACAGGTGAATTCACCCCTCCACTTT.

This chain joins TRBV7-9 and TRBJ2-7; perhaps TRBD1 as D (5 bases). The V end was cut by 6 bases, the J end by 2 bases, with 11 bases between. CDR3 length: 13 amino acids. The V gene's germline CDR1 is SEHNR and CDR2 FQNEAQ (reference sequence). This CDR3 reads CASSPGYTYEQYF. CDR3 coding DNA: TGTGCCAGCAGTCCAGGGTACACCTACGAGCAGTACTTC.

The gene calls are TRBV7-9 and TRBJ2-6; D tentatively reads TRBD1 or TRBD2 (6 bases each). The V gene's germline CDR1 is SEHNR and CDR2 FQNEAQ (reference sequence). The CDR3 has 19 amino acids. The ends were cut back, 1 base at V and 0 bases at J, with 16 bases in the middle. The DNA of the CDR3 is TGTGCCAGCAGCTTAGAACAGGGACTCCCCAGCTCTGGGGCCAACGTCCTGACTTTC. As protein: CASSLEQGLPSSGANVLTF.

The rearrangement joins TRBV6-6 to TRBJ1-4; the D is unclear. Per germline, CDR1 MNHNY and CDR2 SVGAGI (reference sequence). Deletions cut 5 bases from V and 3 bases from J, with 10 bases between. The CDR3 sequence is 14 residues long. The CDR3 here is CASSRQNSNEKLFF. CDR3 DNA sequence: TGTGCCAGCAGTCGTCAGAACTCTAATGAAAAACTGTTTTTT.

This chain joins TRBV20-1 and TRBJ2-7; D may be TRBD1 or TRBD2 (5 bases each). The J call may not be correct, given that the DNA end is closer to TRBJ2-4. CDR3 length: 14 residues. Germline V gene lookup returns CDR1 DFQATT and CDR2 SNEGSKA (reference sequence). The CDR3: CSATQELRGNIQYF. DNA of the CDR3: TGCAGTGCTACACAGGAATTGAGGGGAAACATTCAGTACTTC.

The genes are TRBV10-3 and TRBJ1-2, with D maybe TRBD1 (6 bases). The CDR3 is 14 amino acids. Germline V gene sequence: CDR1 ENHRY, CDR2 SYGVKD. V was trimmed by 10 bases and J by 3 bases, leaving 18 bases between them. The CDR3 DNA reads as TGTGCCACCGGAGTACAGGGCAGCGACTATGGCTACACCTTC. As protein: CATGVQGSDYGYTF.

The chain joins TRBV7-6 to TRBJ1-1; D is perhaps TRBD1 (6 bases). The germline CDR1 and CDR2 sequences are SGHVS and FNYEAQ. This CDR3 region has 15 residues. The V end lost 4 bases, the J end lost 2 bases, and 14 bases lay between the germline ends. The CDR3, as DNA: TGTGCCAGCAGCTCCCTGACAGGTGGAAACACTGAAGCTTTCTTT. It yields the protein CASSSLTGGNTEAFF.

This clonotype came up a few times. The CDR3 protein is CASSTRRYLETQYF. CDR3 DNA sequence: TGTGCCAGCAGCACACGACGGTACTTAGAGACCCAGTACTTC. The chain has TRBV7-2 and TRBJ2-5; no firm D call. V lost 5 bases and J 4 bases, leaving 14 bases between the germline ends. CDR3 length: 14 residues. From germline, CDR1 is SGHTA and CDR2 FQGNSA.

J is TRBJ2-3 and V is TRBV12-5, with D hard to call. Germline values: CDR1 LGHNT, CDR2 FRNRAP. The CDR3 consists of 15 residues. V lost 7 bases and J lost 4, with 18 bases in between. CDR3 in DNA: TGTGCTAGTGCTAAACCACGTGGGCAGGCAGATACGCAGTATTTT. It encodes CASAKPRGQADTQYF.

CDR3 DNA: TGCGCCAGCAGCCAAGTCTTTCGAGCGATAGGCGCCCCGACGTTTTTGAGTGATTCACCCCTCCACTTT. Protein product: CASSQVFRAIGAPTFLSDSPLHF. The chain has TRBV4-1 and TRBJ1-6; D call uncertain. CDR3 size: 23 residues. V shed 1 base and J shed 8 bases, with 36 bases lying between them. Germline-derived CDR1 and CDR2 are MGHRA and YSYEKL.

This clonotype was seen a few times. The rearrangement uses TRBV2 and TRBJ2-7; 7 nucleotides line up with TRBD2. The CDR3 covers 15 residues. Germline CDR1 reads SNHLY; CDR2 reads FYNNEI. V lost 6 bases and J lost 6; bases outside the gene matches: 14. CDR3 residues: CASSAGTTLSSEQYF. CDR3 coding DNA: TGTGCCAGCAGCGCCGGGACTACCCTTTCGTCCGAGCAGTACTTC.

The J gene is TRBJ1-2, the V gene TRBV5-1, with D uncertain. The length of the CDR3 is 15 residues. Trimming stripped 2 bases from V and 4 bases from J, with 15 bases between. Per germline, CDR1 SGHRS and CDR2 YFSETQ. In DNA form, the CDR3 reads TGCGCCAGCAGCTTTATGAGGGAGGTTGGCTATGGCTACACCTTC. Amino acids: CASSFMREVGYGYTF. Complete variable domain (other parts from reference TRBV5-1 and TRBJ1-2): KAGVTQTPRYLIKTRGQQVTLSCSPISGHRSVSWYQQTPGQGLQFLFEYFSETQRNKGNFPGRFSGRQFSNSRSEMNVSTLELGDSALYLCASSFMREVGYGYTFGSGTRLTVV.

This chain links TRBV7-9 with TRBJ1-2; perhaps TRBD1 as D (5 bases). This CDR3 spans 13 amino acids. The V gene's germline CDR1 is SEHNR and CDR2 FQNEAQ (reference sequence). Trimming left V 5 bases short and J 1 base short, with 8 bases between. In nucleotides, the CDR3 is TGTGCCAGCAGCCACGACAGTAACTATGGCTACACCTTC. Encoded protein: CASSHDSNYGYTF.

V and J are TRBV7-2 and TRBJ2-1; D is possibly TRBD1 (5 bases). Germline V gene lookup returns CDR1 SGHTA and CDR2 FQGNSA. The germline V and J ends were trimmed by 4 bases and 6 bases, with 16 bases remaining between them. This CDR3 region has 15 residues. CDR3 in DNA: TGTGCCAGCAGCTCGGACCGATTCGACAGCAATGAGCAGTTCTTC. This sequence encodes CASSSDRFDSNEQFF.

J is TRBJ1-1 and V is TRBV20-1; TRBD1 matches 8 bases. The trim removed 4 bases at V and 9 bases at J, leaving 10 bases unmatched. CDR3 length equals 13 residues. Germline CDR1 DFQATT, CDR2 SNEGSKA (reference sequence). Here the CDR3 DNA reads TGCAGTGCTACGACAGGGGTATACTCTAAAGCTTTCTTT. It specifies CSATTGVYSKAFF.